This TCR beta chain appears in the sequencing data of a study of control samples from healthy donors and cancer patients. The germline gives CDR1 SGDLS, CDR2 YYNGEE. Trimming took 0 bases from V and 2 from J, leaving 6 bases between them. The CDR3 totals 14 residues. Sequenced by immunoSEQ multiplex PCR; TCRdb stores in-frame clones only, minus some. The repertoire holds around 100,000 clones, with about 88% as singletons. The sample consisted of blood. This chain connects TRBV9 to TRBJ1-3; D is uncertain. The TCR was taken from a woman between 45 and 60 years old in good health. The CDR3 protein is CASSVGGAGNTIYF. The CDR3 DNA reads TGTGCCAGCAGCGTAGGGGGTGCTGGAAACACCATATATTTT.